Presented here are 23 T cell receptor beta chains from one specimen sequenced in a study of T-cell reconstitution after alpha-beta-depleted transplantation in children. Researchers prepared the TCRbeta library using unique molecular identifiers, the study reports. MiXCR was run by TCRdb on the PCR reads, yielding one entry per CDR3 protein. The data contain about a million distinct CDR3 sequences, about 29% of them singletons. Here the sequenced sample was PBMCs, mostly from graft donor cells, taken 360 days after TCRalphabeta/CD19-depleted stem cell transplant. These receptor sequences come from a boy younger than two who had a stem cell transplant for SCID, so the T cells may come from the graft donor.

This clonotype has only a few counts. This chain links TRBV29-1 with TRBJ2-7, with no clear D. The V and J ends lost 4 bases and 4 bases respectively, with 11 bases between them. From germline, CDR1 is SQVTM and CDR2 ANQGSEA. The CDR3 contains 12 residues. CDR3 amino acids: CSVVGPRYEQYF. CDR3 sequence (DNA): TGCAGCGTTGTAGGGCCAAGATACGAGCAGTACTTC.

The chain is built from TRBV20-1 and TRBJ2-7; TRBD2 matches at 8 bases. The CDR3 totals 15 residues. Germline CDR1 DFQATT, CDR2 SNEGSKA (reference sequence). The V gene end was trimmed by 2 bases and the J gene end by 2 bases; junction bases not matched to a gene: 8. The CDR3 region has the DNA TGCAGTGCTAGACAATACGGGGGGGTACCCTACGAGCAGTACTTC. It specifies CSARQYGGVPYEQYF.

This clonotype was seen only a few times. The chain links TRBV15 to TRBJ2-2, with D tentatively TRBD1 or TRBD2 (6 bases each). The CDR3 consists of 16 residues. Germline-derived CDR1 and CDR2 are LNHNV and YYDKDF (reference sequence). Trimming pared 0 bases from V and 5 bases from J, leaving 13 bases between. The CDR3 DNA follows: TGTGCCACCAGCAGAGATTGGGGGGCGATTACCGGGGAGCTGTTTTTT. Its translation: CATSRDWGAITGELFF.

The chain links TRBV7-8 to TRBJ2-2; D call uncertain. The germline CDR1 and CDR2 sequences are SGHVS and FQNEAQ. The length of the CDR3 is 16 residues. V dropped 5 bases and J dropped 5 bases, with 18 bases sitting between them. The CDR3 loop is CASSPGWPGRTGELFF. The CDR3 nucleotides read TGTGCCAGCAGCCCTGGTTGGCCGGGTAGGACCGGGGAGCTGTTTTTT.

V usage is TRBV5-1 and J usage is TRBJ2-2, with a tentative D call TRBD1 (6 bases). Trimming took 5 bases from V and 5 from J, leaving 13 bases between them. The V gene's germline CDR1 is SGHRS and CDR2 YFSETQ. The CDR3 is made up of 14 amino acids. CDR3: CASRANQGTGELFF. The CDR3 region has the DNA TGCGCCAGCAGAGCCAACCAGGGGACCGGGGAGCTGTTTTTT.

This clonotype was detected once. The V call is TRBV5-1, the J call TRBJ2-3; the D call may be TRBD1 or TRBD2 (5 bases each). Germline CDR1 reads SGHRS; CDR2 reads YFSETQ. V lost 5 bases and J lost 1, with 14 bases in between. This CDR3 spans 15 amino acids. The DNA of the CDR3 is TGCGCCAGCAGGTCGGGGCTCGTGGGCACAGATACGCAGTATTTT. Protein product: CASRSGLVGTDTQYF.

The chain combines TRBV20-1 with TRBJ2-4, with 13 bases matching TRBD2. With V trimmed by 6 bases and J by 8 bases, 7 bases remained unmatched. The CDR3 is 14 amino acids. Germline V gene lookup returns CDR1 DFQATT and CDR2 SNEGSKA (reference sequence). Written as DNA, the CDR3 is TGCAGTGCCATACTAGCGGGGGGGCCGGACATTCAGTACTTC. Residues: CSAILAGGPDIQYF.

This clonotype has a single count. V is TRBV29-1 and J is TRBJ2-7; D gene ambiguous. Germline CDR1 SQVTM, CDR2 ANQGSEA. The CDR3 totals 14 residues. V was clipped by 4 bases and J by 3 bases, with 16 bases between them. CDR3 in DNA: TGCAGCGTTGTCATACTTGGGAATCTCTACGAGCAGTACTTC. This encodes CSVVILGNLYEQYF.

The chain joins TRBV11-2 to TRBJ2-7, with D possibly being TRBD1 (8 bases). V was shortened by 2 bases and J by 0 bases, with 26 bases between the two germline ends. CDR3 size: 20 residues. Germline assignment: CDR1 SGHAT and CDR2 FQNNGV. CDR3 loop: CASSLRRETRDRSLSYEQYF. The DNA for the CDR3 is TGTGCCAGCAGCTTAAGGCGGGAGACCCGGGACAGGTCCCTCTCCTACGAGCAGTACTTC.

V is TRBV19 and J is TRBJ1-5, with TRBD1 matching over 7 bases. There are 13 residues in the CDR3. Germline CDR1 reads LNHDA; CDR2 reads SQIVND (reference sequence). V trimming: 6 bases; J trimming: 5 bases; junction bases outside the gene matches: 4. The CDR3 DNA sequence: TGTGCCAGTAGCCAGCAGGGGGATCAGCCCCAGCATTTT. The encoded protein is CASSQQGDQPQHF.

This clonotype was counted between two and nine times. The chain joins TRBV20-1 to TRBJ2-7, with 8 bases lining up with TRBD2. The germline V gene encodes CDR1 DFQATT and CDR2 SNEGSKA (reference sequence). V shed 5 bases, J shed 4 bases, and the junction held 7 bases outside the gene matches. CDR3 size: 13 residues. In DNA, the CDR3 is TGCAGTGCTGCCACGGGACTAGGTTACGAGCAGTACTTC. Amino acids: CSAATGLGYEQYF.

The chain has TRBV29-1 and TRBJ1-5; D is undetermined. There are 12 residues in the CDR3. Germline V gene lookup returns CDR1 SQVTM and CDR2 ANQGSEA. With 5 bases removed from V and 4 bases from J, the gap between germline ends came to 9 bases. CDR3 bases: TGCAGCGTTTTGGGGAGGAATCAGCCCCAGCATTTT. Translating gives CSVLGRNQPQHF.

This clonotype occurred many times. J is TRBJ2-2 and V is TRBV10-3, with a weak D call TRBD2 (5 bases). The germline gives CDR1 ENHRY, CDR2 SYGVKD. The V and J ends lost 4 bases and 6 bases respectively, with 18 bases between them. There are 16 residues in the CDR3. The CDR3 region has the DNA TGTGCCATCAGTGGGATGAGGGATGGCGGCGCCGGGGAGCTGTTTTTT. Residues: CAISGMRDGGAGELFF.

This clonotype showed up just a few times. V usage is TRBV7-9 and J usage is TRBJ1-1; D is ambiguous. This CDR3 region has 15 residues. Germline CDR1 SEHNR, CDR2 FQNEAQ (reference sequence). With 4 bases removed from V and 1 base from J, the gap between germline ends came to 13 bases. CDR3 sequence: CASSSPTGRNTEAFF. The DNA for the CDR3 is TGTGCCAGCAGCTCACCGACCGGCCGGAACACTGAAGCTTTCTTT.

This sequence joins TRBV29-1 and TRBJ2-5, with TRBD2 as a possible D gene (6 bases). This CDR3 spans 12 amino acids. Trimming left V 1 base short and J 5 bases short, with 8 bases between. Germline V lookup: CDR1 SQVTM, CDR2 ANQGSEA. The CDR3 nucleotides read TGCAGCGTTGAAGGTGGGAGGGAGACCCAGTACTTC. As protein: CSVEGGRETQYF.

This clonotype appeared a few times. This chain uses TRBV4-1 with TRBJ2-1; TRBD1 agrees at 8 bases. CDR1 MGHRA and CDR2 YSYEKL come from the germline V gene. Trimming at V came to 1 base and at J to 10 bases, leaving 9 bases not matched to a gene. The CDR3 is 15 amino acids. The CDR3 nucleotides read TGCGCCAGCAGCCAAGGGGACAGGATCTCGGGGGAGCAGTTCTTC. Amino acids: CASSQGDRISGEQFF.

The chain combines TRBV12-3 or TRBV12-4 with TRBJ1-4, with 7 bases fitting TRBD1. Germline trimming cut 3 bases from V and 8 bases from J; bases unmatched to any gene: 9. The CDR3 has 15 residues. The CDR3 here is CASSLSRQGGEKLFF. CDR3 DNA sequence: TGTGCCAGCAGTTTGTCGAGACAGGGAGGCGAAAAACTGTTTTTT.

As for this clonotype: One junction end disagrees with the germline gene, perhaps due to a read error. V gene TRBV28 combines with J gene TRBJ2-3; D is undetermined. This CDR3 has 14 amino acids. Germline V gene data show CDR1 as MDHEN and CDR2 as SYDVKM. CDR3 amino acids: CASSKPLFTDRQYF. The CDR3 DNA sequence: TGTGCCAGCAGTAAGCCGCTATTCACAGATAGGCAGTATTTT.

The V gene is TRBV20-1, the J gene TRBJ1-5, with no clear D. The ends were cut back, 7 bases at V and 0 bases at J, with 10 bases in the middle. This CDR3 is 13 amino acids long. Germline loops: CDR1 DFQATT, CDR2 SNEGSKA (reference sequence). CDR3 nucleotides: TGCAGTGAACAGTTCTATAGCAATCAGCCCCAGCATTTT. Amino acid sequence: CSEQFYSNQPQHF.

In this sample, this clonotype turned up many times. The CDR3 reads CASSPSGGADTQYF. The CDR3 region has the DNA TGTGCCAGCAGTCCTTCCGGGGGAGCAGATACGCAGTATTTT. This chain uses TRBV12-3 or TRBV12-4 with TRBJ2-3; D is perhaps TRBD2 (6 bases). The CDR3 sequence is 14 residues long. With 5 bases removed from V and 4 bases from J, the gap between germline ends came to 13 bases.

DNA for the CDR3: TGTGCCAGCAGTGCCGGGACAGCAAACAATCAGCCCCAGCATTTT. This encodes CASSAGTANNQPQHF. The chain recombines TRBV6-2 or TRBV6-3 with TRBJ1-5, with 7 bases fitting TRBD1. The CDR3 length is 15 residues. The germline gives CDR1 MNHEY, CDR2 SVGEGT. Germline trimming cut 5 bases from V and 3 bases from J; bases unmatched to any gene: 7.

V and J are TRBV7-2 and TRBJ2-7, with TRBD1 matching 9 bases. Looked up from germline, CDR1 is SGHTA and CDR2 is FQGNSA. V shed 5 bases, J shed 0 bases, and the junction held 11 bases outside the gene matches. This CDR3 has 17 amino acids. The DNA for the CDR3 is TGTGCCAGCAGCACGAGGACCGGGACAGGGCTCTCCTACGAGCAGTACTTC. Translating it yields CASSTRTGTGLSYEQYF.

The chain uses TRBV29-1 and TRBJ1-2; 10 bases fit TRBD1. The CDR3 contains 14 residues. Trimming cost V 2 bases and J 10 bases; bases outside gene matches: 10. Germline CDR1 and CDR2: SQVTM and ANQGSEA. This CDR3 reads CSVEFYGTGVFYTF. CDR3 DNA: TGCAGCGTTGAATTCTATGGGACAGGGGTCTTCTACACCTTC.